These T cell receptor beta chains were read from a single sample in a study of molecular identifiers for immune sequencing clone quantification. TCRdb re-called the PCR reads through MiXCR, storing one row per CDR3 protein. The sample has approximately 590,000 distinct CDR3 sequences; 25% are singletons. The material sequenced was naive CD8+ T cells from blood, with Jurkat cell RNA spiked in. The source of these receptors is a human donor in good health. Some libraries in this study had Jurkat cell RNA spiked in. Both conserved end residues are trimmed from each CDR3. Fields, in order: CDR3 length, J gene, clone size, V gene, CDR3 protein. Clone size appears in some rows only: once, few, many, or a class for an expanded clone.

14	TRBJ2-5	many	TRBV28	ASSFLVADYQETQY
13	TRBJ1-2	many	TRBV4-3	ASSQGVQGVYGYT
11	TRBJ1-5	many	TRBV29-1	SAAVSLNQPQH
12	TRBJ2-1	.	TRBV15	ATSRGFEYNEQF
15	TRBJ2-7	many	TRBV5-5	ASSSENLERIVKEQY
13	TRBJ1-5	.	TRBV6-5	ASSYSRHFNQPQH
12	TRBJ1-2	many	TRBV5-5	ASSLSGGDYGYT
17	TRBJ2-4	.	TRBV10-1	ASIQKLMRGLIAKNIQY
12	TRBJ2-6	.	TRBV12-3/TRBV12-4	ASSSIIMGAAKN
13	TRBJ2-3	many	TRBV11-2	ASSLGSLIRGPQY
13	TRBJ2-2	few	TRBV4-1	ASSQESGIASMVF
11	TRBJ2-7	.	TRBV4-2	ASSQVGRIEQY
15	TRBJ2-3	many	TRBV20-1	SARDDYAGTALDTQY
12	TRBJ1-1	many	TRBV28	ASSLTGAYTEAF
13	TRBJ2-3	many	TRBV9	ASSAVAGDTDTQY
13	TRBJ2-7	.	TRBV4-1	ASSQASHGYMEQY
13	TRBJ2-7	few	TRBV5-4	ASSENQGRAGEQY
11	TRBJ2-7	few	TRBV30	AWSTTTASEQY
10	TRBJ2-3	many	TRBV9	ASSEASDTQY
14	TRBJ1-5	.	TRBV27	ASSPFFSDSGPPQH
13	TRBJ2-1	.	TRBV29-1	TGRRLGGSWDEQF
13	TRBJ1-1	few	TRBV4-1	ASSQDRSYNTEAF
12	TRBJ2-3	.	TRBV24-1	ATSDFGDTDTQY
14	TRBJ2-7	.	TRBV18	ASSPPDRGHSYEQY
13	TRBJ2-5	many	TRBV4-2	ASSQALVGEETQY
13	TRBJ2-7	few	TRBV19	ASSLGQGEVYEQY
12	TRBJ2-7	few	TRBV18	ASSGTSSLNEQY
13	TRBJ2-3	.	TRBV27	AASPQLAGADTQY
11	TRBJ2-1	.	TRBV11-2	ASSLGLEAGQF
14	TRBJ1-1	many	TRBV7-2	ASSLSAGWVGTEAF
12	TRBJ2-7	.	TRBV28	ASSLGDLSYTQY
16	TRBJ2-5	.	TRBV7-9	ASSLYLDGSRHKETQY
12	TRBJ2-1	.	TRBV2	ASMGDSQVGEQF
16	TRBJ2-3	few	TRBV11-1	ASSFLGGGTEITDTQY
9	TRBJ1-1	many	TRBV20-1	SADNPPEAF
13	TRBJ2-1	many	TRBV7-9	ASSLEDRSYNEQF
12	TRBJ2-7	many	TRBV6-5	ASSIAGAGNEQY
14	TRBJ2-3	many	TRBV6-2/TRBV6-3	ASSYSITEITDTQY
14	TRBJ2-1	.	TRBV27	ASSLGGLAGGGEQF
11	TRBJ1-5	few	TRBV30	AWSVDGNQPQH
11	TRBJ2-3	many	TRBV7-9	ASSHPVTDTQY
15	TRBJ2-1	.	TRBV20-1	SARDPSSGASYNEQF
13	TRBJ1-3	many	TRBV4-3	ASSQDAISGNTIY
13	TRBJ2-3	many	TRBV20-1	SARDSSGTTDTQY
12	TRBJ2-1	.	TRBV27	ASSANTPGDEQF
11	TRBJ1-1	many	TRBV9	ASSVAGGGEAF
17	TRBJ2-1	many	TRBV7-2	ASSLGVWNSGNAKNEQF
16	TRBJ2-3	.	TRBV3-1	ASSSGTGGIRDVDTQY
11	TRBJ2-1	.	TRBV24-1	ATSEGRGNEQF
15	TRBJ1-3	.	TRBV12-3/TRBV12-4	ASSPHPYKNSGNTIY
15	TRBJ2-5	once	TRBV7-6	ASSLWASGGLQETQH
16	TRBJ2-7	.	TRBV5-4	ASSLGGTLLVPGYEQY
11	TRBJ1-1	many	TRBV7-9	ASSQVEDTEAF
12	TRBJ1-1	.	TRBV6-5	ASRQDRSNTEAF
13	TRBJ2-5	few	TRBV20-1	KPKRLAGGLETQY
13	TRBJ1-5	.	TRBV2	ASSEGTGYNQPQH
13	TRBJ2-2	once	TRBV7-2	ASSPPRANPGELF
13	TRBJ1-5	.	TRBV27	ASSVGGVCNQPQH
12	TRBJ2-7	.	TRBV27	ASSHIAGAYEQY